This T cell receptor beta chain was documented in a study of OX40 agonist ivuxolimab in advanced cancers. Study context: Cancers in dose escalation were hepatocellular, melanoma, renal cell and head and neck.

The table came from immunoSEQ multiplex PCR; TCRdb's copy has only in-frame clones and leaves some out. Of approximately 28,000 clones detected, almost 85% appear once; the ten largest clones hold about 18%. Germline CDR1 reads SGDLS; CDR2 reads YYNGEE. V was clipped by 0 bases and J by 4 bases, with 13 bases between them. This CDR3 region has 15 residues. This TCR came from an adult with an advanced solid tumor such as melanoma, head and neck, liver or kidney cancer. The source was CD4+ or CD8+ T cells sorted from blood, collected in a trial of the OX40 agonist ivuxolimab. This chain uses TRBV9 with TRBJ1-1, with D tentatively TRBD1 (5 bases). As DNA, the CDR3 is TGTGCCAGCAGCGTAGGTTCGGACGGGGGCACTGAAGCTTTCTTT. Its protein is CASSVGSDGGTEAFF.